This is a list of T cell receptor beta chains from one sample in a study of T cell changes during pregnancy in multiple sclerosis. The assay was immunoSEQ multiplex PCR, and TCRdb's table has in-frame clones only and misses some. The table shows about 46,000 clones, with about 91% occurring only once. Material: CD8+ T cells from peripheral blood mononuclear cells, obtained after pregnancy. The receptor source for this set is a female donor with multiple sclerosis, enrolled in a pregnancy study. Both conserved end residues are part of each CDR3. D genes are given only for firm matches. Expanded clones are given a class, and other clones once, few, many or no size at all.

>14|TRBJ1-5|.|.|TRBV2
CASSVEGGNQPQHF
TGTGCCAGCAGTGTAGAGGGAGGCAATCAGCCCCAGCATTTT
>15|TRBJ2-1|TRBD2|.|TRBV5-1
CASSFNPSGMGEQFF
TGCGCCAGCAGCTTTAATCCCAGCGGGATGGGTGAGCAGTTCTTC
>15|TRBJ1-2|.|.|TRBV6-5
CASTRTEGVNYGYTF
TGTGCCAGCACCAGGACTGAGGGGGTGAACTATGGCTACACCTTC
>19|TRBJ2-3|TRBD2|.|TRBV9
CASSVKGLAGGLSTDTQYF
TGTGCCAGCAGCGTAAAGGGACTAGCGGGAGGACTTAGCACAGATACGCAGTATTTT
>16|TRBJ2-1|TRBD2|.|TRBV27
CASSPGLAGKYNEQFF
TGTGCCAGCAGTCCGGGACTAGCGGGGAAATACAATGAGCAGTTCTTC
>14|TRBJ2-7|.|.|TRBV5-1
CASSLPRDTYEQYF
TGCGCCAGCAGCTTACCCCGGGACACCTACGAGCAGTACTTC
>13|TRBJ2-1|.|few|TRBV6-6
CASSRSEKNEQFF
TGTGCCAGCAGTCGTTCGGAGAAGAATGAGCAGTTCTTC
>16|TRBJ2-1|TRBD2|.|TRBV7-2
CASSSPQTSGYNEQFF
TGTGCCAGCAGTTCGCCCCAGACTAGCGGGTACAATGAGCAGTTCTTC
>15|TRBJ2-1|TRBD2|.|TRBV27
CASSFAGGFYNEQFF
TGTGCCAGCAGTTTCGCGGGGGGGTTTTACAATGAGCAGTTCTTC
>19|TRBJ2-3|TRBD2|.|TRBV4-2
CASSQDGLAGAEGTDTQYF
TGTGCCAGCAGCCAAGATGGGCTAGCGGGAGCGGAGGGCACAGATACGCAGTATTTT
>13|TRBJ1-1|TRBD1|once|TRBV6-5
CASYRDRHTEAFF
TGTGCCAGCTACCGGGACAGGCACACTGAAGCTTTCTTT
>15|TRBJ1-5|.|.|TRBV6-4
CASSAQAGGNQPQHF
TGTGCCAGCAGCGCCCAGGCAGGGGGCAATCAGCCCCAGCATTTT
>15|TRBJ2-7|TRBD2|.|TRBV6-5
CAISPRTSGLYEQYF
TGTGCCATCTCACCCCGGACTAGCGGACTCTACGAGCAGTACTTC
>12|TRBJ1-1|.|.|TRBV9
CASSAHRDGAFF
TGTGCCAGCAGCGCTCACAGGGATGGGGCTTTCTTT
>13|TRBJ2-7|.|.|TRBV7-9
CASSPKTAYEQYF
TGTGCCAGCAGCCCAAAGACAGCCTACGAGCAGTACTTC
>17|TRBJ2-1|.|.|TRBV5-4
CASSLAPTRPVGNEQFF
TGTGCCAGCAGTTTGGCGCCTACGAGGCCCGTGGGCAATGAGCAGTTCTTC
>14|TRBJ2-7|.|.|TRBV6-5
CASSLGHPPYEQYF
TGTGCCAGCAGCTTGGGGCATCCCCCCTACGAGCAGTACTTC
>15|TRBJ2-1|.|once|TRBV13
CASSPGSLQPGEKFF
TGTGCCAGCAGCCCTGGTTCATTACAGCCCGGGGAGAAGTTCTTC
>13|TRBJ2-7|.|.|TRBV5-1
CASSLVEAYEQYF
TGCGCCAGCAGCTTGGTGGAGGCCTACGAGCAGTACTTC
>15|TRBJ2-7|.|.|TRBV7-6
CASSLALGTTYEQYF
TGTGCCAGCAGCTTAGCGCTTGGGACAACCTACGAGCAGTACTTC
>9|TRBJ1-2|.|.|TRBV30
CALHSGYTF
TGTGCCCTACACAGTGGCTACACCTTC
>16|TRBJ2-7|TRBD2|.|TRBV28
CASSLIRPGAGYEQYF
TGTGCCAGCAGTTTGATTCGGCCGGGAGCGGGGTACGAGCAGTACTTC
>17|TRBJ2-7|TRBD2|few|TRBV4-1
CASSQETGLAGDREQYF
TGCGCCAGCAGCCAAGAGACAGGACTAGCGGGAGATCGCGAGCAGTACTTC
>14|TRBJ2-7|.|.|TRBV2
CASSEGLGGYEQYF
TGTGCCAGCAGTGAAGGGCTAGGCGGCTACGAGCAGTACTTC
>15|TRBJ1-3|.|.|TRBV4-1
CASSPSGANGDTIYF
TGCGCCAGCAGTCCAAGCGGGGCCAACGGAGACACCATATATTTT
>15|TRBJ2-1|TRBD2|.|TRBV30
CAWQGETSGYNEQFF
TGTGCCTGGCAAGGGGAGACTAGCGGGTACAATGAGCAGTTCTTC
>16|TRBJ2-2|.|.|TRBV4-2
CASSPKPAGLTGELFF
TGTGCCAGCAGCCCCAAACCGGCAGGGCTTACCGGGGAGCTGTTTTTT
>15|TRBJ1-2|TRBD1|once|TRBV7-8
CASSAGQLGNYGYTF
TGTGCCAGCAGCGCGGGACAGCTTGGAAACTATGGCTACACCTTC
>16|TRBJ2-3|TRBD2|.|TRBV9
CASSRSGTSVTDTQYF
TGTGCCAGCAGCCGATCCGGGACTAGCGTCACAGATACGCAGTATTTT
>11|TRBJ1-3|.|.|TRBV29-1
CSVSSGNTIYF
TGCAGCGTCTCCTCTGGAAACACCATATATTTT
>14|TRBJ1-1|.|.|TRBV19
CASSISSSSTEAFF
TGTGCCAGTAGTATATCGAGTAGCTCGACTGAAGCTTTCTTT
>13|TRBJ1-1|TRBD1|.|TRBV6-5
CASSYGQGAEAFF
TGTGCCAGCAGTTACGGACAGGGCGCTGAAGCTTTCTTT
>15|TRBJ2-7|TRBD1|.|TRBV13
CASSPGQGASYEQYF
TGTGCCAGCAGTCCCGGACAGGGGGCATCCTACGAGCAGTACTTC
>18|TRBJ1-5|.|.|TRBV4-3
CASSQALYRRDINQPQHF
TGCGCCAGCAGCCAAGCTTTGTACAGAAGGGACATCAATCAGCCCCAGCATTTT
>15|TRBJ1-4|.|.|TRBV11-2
CASSALGRDNEKLFF
TGTGCCAGCAGCGCCTTGGGGCGCGATAATGAAAAACTGTTTTTT
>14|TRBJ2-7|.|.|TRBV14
CASSRGGGAGEQYF
TGTGCCAGCAGCCGCGGAGGGGGCGCGGGGGAGCAGTACTTC
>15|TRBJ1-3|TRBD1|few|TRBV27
CASSLSGQMGNTIYF
TGTGCCAGCAGTTTATCGGGACAGATGGGAAACACCATATATTTT
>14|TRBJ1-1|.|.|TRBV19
CASTTANSNTEAFF
TGTGCCAGCACAACCGCCAATTCGAACACTGAAGCTTTCTTT
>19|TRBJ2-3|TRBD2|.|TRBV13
CASSLLGLAGAYRTDTQYF
TGTGCCAGCAGCTTATTGGGACTAGCGGGAGCGTATCGCACAGATACGCAGTATTTT
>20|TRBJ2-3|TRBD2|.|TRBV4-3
CASSQRRLAGGPHSTDTQYF
TGCGCCAGCAGCCAAAGAAGGCTAGCGGGGGGTCCTCATAGCACAGATACGCAGTATTTT
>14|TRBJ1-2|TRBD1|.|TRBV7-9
CASSVDRVWKGYTF
TGTGCCAGCAGCGTCGACAGGGTTTGGAAGGGCTACACCTTC
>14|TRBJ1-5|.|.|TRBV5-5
CASSFPGSDQPQHF
TGTGCCAGCAGCTTCCCGGGGTCGGATCAGCCCCAGCATTTT
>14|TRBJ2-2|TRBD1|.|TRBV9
CATATGVDTGELFF
TGTGCCACCGCGACAGGGGTCGACACCGGGGAGCTGTTTTTT
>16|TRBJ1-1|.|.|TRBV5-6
CASSHPRGGMNTEAFF
TGTGCCAGCAGCCATCCTCGGGGAGGGATGAACACTGAAGCTTTCTTT
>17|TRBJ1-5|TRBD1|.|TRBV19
CASSIIHDRGSNQPQHF
TGTGCCAGTAGTATAATCCACGACAGGGGTAGCAATCAGCCCCAGCATTTT
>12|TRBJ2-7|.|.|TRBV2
CASSDTSYEQYF
TGTGCCAGCAGTGACACTTCCTACGAGCAGTACTTC
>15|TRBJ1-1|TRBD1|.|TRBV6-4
CASSDGTGMNTEAFF
TGTGCCAGCAGTGACGGGACAGGGATGAACACTGAAGCTTTCTTT
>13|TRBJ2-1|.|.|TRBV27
CASSLTMLGEQFF
TGTGCCAGCAGTTTGACTATGTTGGGTGAGCAGTTCTTC
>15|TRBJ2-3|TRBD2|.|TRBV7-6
CASSQLAGSTDTQYF
TGTGCCAGCAGCCAACTAGCGGGCAGCACAGATACGCAGTATTTT
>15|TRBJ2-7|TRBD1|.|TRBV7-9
CASSLGGQGAYEQYF
TGTGCCAGCAGCTTAGGGGGACAGGGGGCCTACGAGCAGTACTTC